The TCR beta chain under discussion was sequenced for a study of blood T cell repertoires in COVID-19. Overall study context: Donors in the United States, Italy and Spain gave samples during acute or convalescent COVID-19. PBMCs, B-cell-depleted T cells, or T cells provided the cDNA or gDNA that made up the material.

In the authors' methods: Using reference gene primer amplification, nucleated cell counts were estimated. This table comes from immunoSEQ multiplex PCR, and its TCRdb copy is limited to in-frame clones, with some not included. V and J calls and clone size are copied from that table; D and trimming were computed from the DNA. This sample carries hundreds of thousands of clones, about nine tenths of them seen once, and the ten largest clones take 0.2% to 0.3%. Sequencing was done on a sample of peripheral blood. The receptor was isolated from a young woman with acute or convalescent COVID-19.

The chain's CDR3 is CASSYPGLAGVDTQYF. Written as DNA, the CDR3 is TGTGCCAGCAGCTATCCCGGACTAGCGGGGGTAGATACGCAGTATTTT. This sequence joins TRBV5-6 and TRBJ2-3, with TRBD2 matching over 13 bases. The CDR3 spans 16 residues. The germline gives CDR1 SGHDT, CDR2 YYEEEE. After removal of 3 bases from V and 5 bases from J, the junction contained 6 bases not matched to a gene.